Listed below are T cell receptor beta chains from one sample, sequenced in a study of T cells expressing NK-cell markers. TCRdb re-analyzed the 5' RACE reads; it lists each CDR3 protein once, without DNA. The sample table includes 150,000 to 180,000 distinct CDR3 sequences. What was sequenced was blood T cells: a sorted CD56 or NKG2C T cell subset, CD4+ or CD8+ T cells, or bulk PBMC T cells (not recorded which). The receptors were gathered from a woman between 45 and 65 years old in good health. Both conserved end residues are part of each CDR3.

TRBV7-8	TRBJ2-2	CASSSPGEGGELFF
TRBV4-2	TRBJ2-7	CASSQFLAATYEQYF
TRBV29-1	TRBJ1-4	CSVSFGQSNEKLFF
TRBV7-9	TRBJ1-4	CASSPMMGRTNEKLFF
TRBV3-1	TRBJ2-1	CASSQEARPYNEQFF
TRBV24-1	TRBJ1-1	CATREDWNTEAFF
TRBV4-2	TRBJ2-7	CASSLMNGEQYF
TRBV3-1	TRBJ2-7	CASSQVGRGYEQYF
TRBV6-5	TRBJ2-1	CASSSPLAAEKWNEQFF
TRBV29-1	TRBJ2-7	CSVEGATGDLTYEQYF
TRBV11-3	TRBJ2-1	CASSLDQVTVYNEQFF
TRBV20-1	TRBJ2-3	CSASGRPSQTDTQYF
TRBV11-2	TRBJ2-1	CASSLVAAGHNEQFF
TRBV2	TRBJ2-2	CASRQWDTGELFF
TRBV7-8	TRBJ1-5	CASSSGHLYSNQPQHF
TRBV27	TRBJ1-1	CASRALGTEAFF
TRBV20-1	TRBJ1-1	CSAKPRYTEAFF
TRBV20-1	TRBJ2-7	CSANRATRTGSYEQYF
TRBV4-1	TRBJ2-5	CASSLDGTQYF
TRBV16	TRBJ1-5	CASSQPPRSQHF
TRBV28	TRBJ2-1	CASSFTTSGLSWDEQFF
TRBV3-1	TRBJ2-1	CASSHSTNEQFF
TRBV15	TRBJ1-4	CATSRVKNEKLFF
TRBV28	TRBJ2-5	CASSPKAGLTRETQYF
TRBV7-7	TRBJ1-1	CASRERVGTEAFF
TRBV12-5	TRBJ1-5	CASGLVPGYQPQHF
TRBV29-1	TRBJ1-2	CSVEERQGYYGYTF
TRBV12-3/TRBV12-4	TRBJ2-7	CASAPGWGEQYF
TRBV4-1	TRBJ2-2	CASSLDTGELFF
TRBV6-5	TRBJ2-1	CASSYFAPGQGNEQFF
TRBV5-1	TRBJ2-1	CASSLDGSGVYNEQFF
TRBV5-6	TRBJ2-5	CASSLGDFAETQYF
TRBV11-3	TRBJ2-1	CASSRPWRADEQFF
TRBV7-2	TRBJ2-1	CASRPEREQFF
TRBV3-1	TRBJ2-2	CASSQVLGTTGTGELFF
TRBV19	TRBJ1-2	CASSPSGTGNKGYTF
TRBV5-6	TRBJ2-7	CASSLSIYEQYF
TRBV27	TRBJ1-5	CASSLGLNNQPQHF
TRBV20-1	TRBJ2-1	CSASVGRSSYNEQFF
TRBV6-2/TRBV6-3	TRBJ2-5	CASSYGTDKYF
TRBV7-9	TRBJ2-1	CASSGPGLAGEGEQFF
TRBV27	TRBJ1-2	CASRGPLYGYTF
TRBV6-5	TRBJ2-5	CASSPGPGGETQYF
TRBV27	TRBJ2-1	CASKLTSGRAGNEQFF
TRBV9	TRBJ2-7	CASSGPTQGREQYF
TRBV28	TRBJ2-2	CASSQIANTGELFF
TRBV5-5	TRBJ2-7	CASSPLGENYEQYF
TRBV12-3/TRBV12-4	TRBJ1-2	CASSLQVGGYTF
TRBV28	TRBJ2-7	CASSFKEGVDEQYF
TRBV7-3	TRBJ1-1	CASSLAHRNTEAFF
TRBV10-2	TRBJ1-1	CASSVNMNTEAFF
TRBV27	TRBJ2-1	CASSLGGLEQFF
TRBV4-1	TRBJ2-1	CASRPLAGVRDEQFF
TRBV7-9	TRBJ2-5	CASKPPGQIKETQYF
TRBV27	TRBJ2-1	CASSLTGVVEFF
TRBV5-1	TRBJ2-1	CASSPLLLAGTYNEQFF
TRBV5-1	TRBJ1-2	CASSPPEDVNYGYTF